This T cell receptor (beta chain) was captured by sequencing in a study of T cell responses to AZD1222 COVID-19 vaccine. CDR1 is SGHTA and CDR2 is FQGNSA in the germline V gene. Trimming removed 1 base from V and 9 bases from J, with 16 bases in between. The CDR3 has 15 residues. TCRdb's table, derived via immunoSEQ multiplex PCR, lists solely in-frame clones and lacks some. This sample has 180,000 or so clones, with 70% to 90% found just once. This chain joins TRBV7-2 and TRBJ1-5, with D hard to call. The sample here was peripheral blood, taken 28 days after the second dose of the MenACWY control vaccine. The clonotype comes from an adult who received the MenACWY meningococcal vaccine as a control. The CDR3 DNA sequence: TGTGCCAGCAGCTTAGTAGGCGGGGAGGTTGGGCCCCAGCATTTT. Translated: CASSLVGGEVGPQHF.